This TCR beta chain was identified during a study of cytomegalovirus exposure and HLA in healthy donors. This CDR3 is built from 15 residues. The V segment lost 0 bases and the J segment 6 bases; nucleotides outside the gene matches: 4. CDR1 SGHRS and CDR2 YFSETQ come from the germline V gene. Primers for the PCR totalled 60 Vbeta and 13 Jbeta. Repertoires were generated with immunoSEQ multiplex PCR, while TCRdb's copy carries only in-frame clones and drops some. The sample has about 210,000 clones, roughly 79% seen once; the top ten hold about 1.7%. The chain recombines TRBV5-1 with TRBJ2-7, with 12 bases matching TRBD1. Sequencing input: PBMCs. This sequence originates from a male donor in good health and CMV-seronegative. The DNA for the CDR3 is TGCGCCAGCAGCTTGGCGGGACAGGGGGCGGGCGAGCAGTACTTC. It codes for CASSLAGQGAGEQYF.